These T cell receptor beta chains were read from a single sample in a study of T-cell memory formation after mild COVID-19. TCRdb ran MiXCR on the 5' RACE reads and lists one entry per CDR3 protein. The data hold under 550,000 distinct CDR3 sequences, with 15% to 20% observed a single time. Specimen: PBMCs or a T cell subset sorted from them (not recorded which). These receptors were obtained from an adult woman who had mild COVID-19 (a few samples of this study predate the infection). Cell type and time point are not known. Both conserved end residues are part of each CDR3. A D gene is named only where the DNA matches it firmly. Some rows have no size entry. The others give once, few or many, or a class for an expanded clone.

V gene: TRBV6-5; D gene: -; J gene: TRBJ1-1; clone size: few; CDR3 protein: CASSSQANTEAFF; CDR3 DNA: TGTGCCAGCAGTTCCCAGGCGAACACTGAAGCTTTCTTT
V gene: TRBV19; D gene: -; J gene: TRBJ2-7; clone size: -; CDR3 protein: CASCNEQYF; CDR3 DNA: TGTGCCTCCTGCAACGAGCAGTACTTC
V gene: TRBV6-4; D gene: TRBD2; J gene: TRBJ2-1; clone size: -; CDR3 protein: CASSDRLAGPYNEQFF; CDR3 DNA: TGTGCCAGCAGTGATCGACTAGCGGGGCCCTACAATGAGCAGTTCTTC
V gene: TRBV9; D gene: TRBD2; J gene: TRBJ2-1; clone size: -; CDR3 protein: CASSVVTSGSGDEQFF; CDR3 DNA: TGTGCCAGCAGCGTAGTAACTAGCGGGAGCGGCGATGAGCAGTTCTTC
V gene: TRBV4-3; D gene: TRBD2; J gene: TRBJ2-3; clone size: -; CDR3 protein: CASSQGTSGSSLGEDTQYF; CDR3 DNA: TGCGCCAGCAGCCAAGGGACTAGCGGGAGCTCTCTGGGGGAAGATACGCAGTATTTT
V gene: TRBV10-3; D gene: TRBD1; J gene: TRBJ2-7; clone size: few; CDR3 protein: CAISGTASSYEQYF; CDR3 DNA: TGTGCCATCAGCGGGACAGCTAGCTCCTACGAGCAGTACTTC
V gene: TRBV6-2/TRBV6-3; D gene: -; J gene: TRBJ1-5; clone size: few; CDR3 protein: CASIEGGSNQPQHF; CDR3 DNA: TGTGCCAGCATAGAGGGGGGGAGCAATCAGCCCCAGCATTTT
V gene: TRBV6-5; D gene: -; J gene: TRBJ2-2; clone size: few; CDR3 protein: CASNRVNTGELFF; CDR3 DNA: TGTGCCAGCAACAGGGTGAACACCGGGGAGCTGTTTTTT
V gene: TRBV5-1; D gene: TRBD2; J gene: TRBJ2-7; clone size: -; CDR3 protein: CASSLAGTNSYEQYF; CDR3 DNA: TGCGCCAGCAGCTTGGCAGGGACTAACTCCTACGAGCAGTACTTC
V gene: TRBV5-1; D gene: -; J gene: TRBJ1-1; clone size: few; CDR3 protein: CASSRWDNTEAFF; CDR3 DNA: TGCGCCAGCAGCCGGTGGGATAACACTGAAGCTTTCTTT
V gene: TRBV15; D gene: -; J gene: TRBJ2-7; clone size: -; CDR3 protein: CATSRDSPRERQYF; CDR3 DNA: TGTGCCACCAGCAGAGATTCCCCCCGCGAGCGCCAGTACTTC
V gene: TRBV6-5; D gene: -; J gene: TRBJ2-7; clone size: -; CDR3 protein: CASSLLNSYEQYF; CDR3 DNA: TGTGCCAGCAGTCTACTGAACTCCTACGAGCAGTACTTC
V gene: TRBV27; D gene: -; J gene: TRBJ2-1; clone size: -; CDR3 protein: CASSLLRDSSYNEQFF; CDR3 DNA: TGTGCCAGCAGTTTATTGCGGGACAGCTCCTACAATGAGCAGTTCTTC
V gene: TRBV19; D gene: TRBD2; J gene: TRBJ2-1; clone size: -; CDR3 protein: CASSTPGLAYNEQFF; CDR3 DNA: TGTGCCAGTAGTACCCCGGGACTAGCGTACAATGAGCAGTTCTTC
V gene: TRBV7-6; D gene: TRBD2; J gene: TRBJ2-7; clone size: few; CDR3 protein: CASSPQREGLYEQYF; CDR3 DNA: TGTGCCAGCAGCCCCCAGCGGGAGGGCCTTTACGAGCAGTACTTC
V gene: TRBV12-3/TRBV12-4; D gene: TRBD1; J gene: TRBJ2-7; clone size: many; CDR3 protein: CASSVWGQGAGEQYF; CDR3 DNA: TGTGCCAGCAGTGTGTGGGGACAGGGGGCTGGCGAGCAGTACTTC
V gene: TRBV14; D gene: TRBD2; J gene: TRBJ2-1; clone size: few; CDR3 protein: CASSQGLAGRIHYNEQFF; CDR3 DNA: TGTGCCAGCAGCCAAGGACTAGCGGGAAGGATCCATTACAATGAGCAGTTCTTC
V gene: TRBV10-3; D gene: -; J gene: TRBJ2-1; clone size: few; CDR3 protein: CAISERESGNEQFF; CDR3 DNA: TGTGCCATCAGTGAGAGGGAGTCGGGGAATGAGCAGTTCTTC
V gene: TRBV2; D gene: -; J gene: TRBJ2-7; clone size: -; CDR3 protein: CARSDKGVANDEQYF; CDR3 DNA: TGTGCCAGAAGTGATAAGGGGGTTGCCAACGACGAGCAGTACTTC
V gene: TRBV14; D gene: -; J gene: TRBJ2-7; clone size: -; CDR3 protein: CASRLSQGPYEQYF; CDR3 DNA: TGTGCCAGCAGGCTTTCACAGGGACCCTACGAGCAGTACTTC
V gene: TRBV18; D gene: TRBD2; J gene: TRBJ2-5; clone size: once; CDR3 protein: CASSPTVHEAGVGTQYF; CDR3 DNA: TGTGCCAGCTCACCAACCGTCCACGAAGCGGGAGTAGGGACCCAGTACTTC
V gene: TRBV7-9; D gene: -; J gene: TRBJ1-2; clone size: few; CDR3 protein: CASSPTPSGFYGYTF; CDR3 DNA: TGTGCCAGCAGCCCGACGCCCTCAGGGTTCTATGGCTACACCTTC
V gene: TRBV20-1; D gene: -; J gene: TRBJ1-1; clone size: many; CDR3 protein: CSARGGGHTEAFF; CDR3 DNA: TGCAGTGCTAGAGGGGGAGGGCACACTGAAGCTTTCTTT
V gene: TRBV20-1; D gene: -; J gene: TRBJ2-5; clone size: -; CDR3 protein: CSARESRAMETQYF; CDR3 DNA: TGCAGTGCTAGAGAATCTAGGGCGATGGAGACCCAGTACTTC
V gene: TRBV19; D gene: -; J gene: TRBJ2-3; clone size: -; CDR3 protein: CASSNLQGRGTDTQYF; CDR3 DNA: TGTGCCAGTAGTAACCTACAGGGAAGAGGGACAGATACGCAGTATTTT
V gene: TRBV7-6; D gene: TRBD1; J gene: TRBJ2-5; clone size: -; CDR3 protein: CASSSRQGWETQYF; CDR3 DNA: TGTGCCAGCAGCTCTAGACAGGGGTGGGAGACCCAGTACTTC
V gene: TRBV7-2; D gene: -; J gene: TRBJ1-1; clone size: few; CDR3 protein: CASSFHPGNTEAFF; CDR3 DNA: TGTGCCAGCAGCTTCCACCCGGGAAACACTGAAGCTTTCTTT
V gene: TRBV9; D gene: -; J gene: TRBJ2-2; clone size: -; CDR3 protein: CASSADGELFF; CDR3 DNA: TGTGCCAGCAGCGCAGACGGGGAGCTGTTTTTT
V gene: TRBV6-5; D gene: -; J gene: TRBJ2-2; clone size: many; CDR3 protein: CASSYSKFGELFF; CDR3 DNA: TGTGCCAGCAGTTACTCGAAGTTCGGGGAGCTGTTTTTT
V gene: TRBV7-9; D gene: TRBD2; J gene: TRBJ2-4; clone size: few; CDR3 protein: CASSSGLAGGLAKNIQYF; CDR3 DNA: TGTGCCAGCAGCTCGGGACTAGCGGGGGGGCTAGCCAAAAACATTCAGTACTTC
V gene: TRBV6-6; D gene: TRBD1; J gene: TRBJ1-5; clone size: -; CDR3 protein: CASSYPGNRGQGFDQPQHF; CDR3 DNA: TGTGCCAGCAGTTACCCGGGTAATAGAGGACAGGGGTTTGATCAGCCCCAGCATTTT
V gene: TRBV12-3/TRBV12-4; D gene: TRBD1; J gene: TRBJ2-1; clone size: -; CDR3 protein: CASSLEGGREQFF; CDR3 DNA: TGTGCCAGCAGTTTGGAAGGGGGCAGGGAGCAGTTCTTC
V gene: TRBV20-1; D gene: -; J gene: TRBJ1-4; clone size: -; CDR3 protein: CSARGGGDEKLFF; CDR3 DNA: TGCAGTGCTAGAGGGGGCGGGGATGAAAAACTGTTTTTT
V gene: TRBV3-1; D gene: -; J gene: TRBJ1-1; clone size: few; CDR3 protein: CASSPQGGTNTEAFF; CDR3 DNA: TGTGCCAGCAGCCCCCAGGGAGGCACGAACACTGAAGCTTTCTTT
V gene: TRBV4-1; D gene: -; J gene: TRBJ1-2; clone size: once; CDR3 protein: CASSPERVAWGYTF; CDR3 DNA: TGCGCCAGCAGCCCAGAGAGGGTTGCATGGGGCTACACCTTC
V gene: TRBV20-1; D gene: TRBD1; J gene: TRBJ2-5; clone size: few; CDR3 protein: CSASLGTGVYKTQYF; CDR3 DNA: TGCAGTGCTAGCCTCGGGACAGGGGTGTACAAGACCCAGTACTTC
V gene: TRBV7-8; D gene: -; J gene: TRBJ1-2; clone size: -; CDR3 protein: CASSSRTDTNYGYTF; CDR3 DNA: TGTGCCAGCAGCTCTCGGACAGATACTAACTATGGCTACACCTTC
V gene: TRBV7-2; D gene: -; J gene: TRBJ2-3; clone size: -; CDR3 protein: CASSLATLNTQYF; CDR3 DNA: TGTGCCAGCAGCTTAGCGACGTTGAATACGCAGTATTTT
V gene: TRBV9; D gene: -; J gene: TRBJ1-1; clone size: few; CDR3 protein: CASSVGGETEAFF; CDR3 DNA: TGTGCCAGCAGCGTAGGGGGGGAGACTGAAGCTTTCTTT
V gene: TRBV29-1; D gene: TRBD1; J gene: TRBJ1-2; clone size: few; CDR3 protein: CSVPGQGTEGYTF; CDR3 DNA: TGCAGCGTGCCGGGACAGGGGACGGAAGGCTACACCTTC
V gene: TRBV6-1; D gene: -; J gene: TRBJ2-1; clone size: -; CDR3 protein: CASSSQRRHEQFF; CDR3 DNA: TGTGCCAGCAGTAGCCAGCGTCGTCATGAGCAGTTCTTC
V gene: TRBV19; D gene: -; J gene: TRBJ2-1; clone size: few; CDR3 protein: CASSMGRGQYNEQFF; CDR3 DNA: TGTGCCAGTAGTATGGGACGGGGGCAATACAATGAGCAGTTCTTC
V gene: TRBV30; D gene: TRBD1; J gene: TRBJ1-1; clone size: -; CDR3 protein: CAWSEITGGNTEAFF; CDR3 DNA: TGTGCCTGGAGCGAGATTACAGGGGGCAACACTGAAGCTTTCTTT
V gene: TRBV9; D gene: TRBD1; J gene: TRBJ2-7; clone size: -; CDR3 protein: CASSAGQGHYEQYF; CDR3 DNA: TGTGCCAGCAGCGCGGGACAGGGGCACTACGAGCAGTACTTC
V gene: TRBV4-1; D gene: -; J gene: TRBJ2-1; clone size: few; CDR3 protein: CASSRSGQADSYNEQFF; CDR3 DNA: TGCGCCAGCAGCCGATCCGGGCAAGCTGACTCCTACAATGAGCAGTTCTTC
V gene: TRBV7-9; D gene: -; J gene: TRBJ2-3; clone size: -; CDR3 protein: CASSLELAATDTQYF; CDR3 DNA: TGTGCCAGCAGCTTAGAATTGGCGGCCACAGATACGCAGTATTTT
V gene: TRBV5-6; D gene: -; J gene: TRBJ2-3; clone size: many; CDR3 protein: CASSGGRGRTDTQYF; CDR3 DNA: TGTGCCAGCAGCGGGGGTCGGGGGCGCACAGATACGCAGTATTTT
V gene: TRBV7-9; D gene: -; J gene: TRBJ1-1; clone size: few; CDR3 protein: CASSLDLIIRAFF; CDR3 DNA: TGTGCCAGCAGTTTGGACCTAATAATTCGGGCTTTCTTT
V gene: TRBV24-1; D gene: TRBD2; J gene: TRBJ2-1; clone size: -; CDR3 protein: CATSGGLAAYNEQFF; CDR3 DNA: TGTGCCACCAGTGGGGGACTAGCGGCGTACAATGAGCAGTTCTTC
V gene: TRBV7-9; D gene: -; J gene: TRBJ2-7; clone size: -; CDR3 protein: CASSLLGGRSYEQYF; CDR3 DNA: TGTGCCAGCAGCTTACTCGGGGGGCGGTCCTACGAGCAGTACTTC
V gene: TRBV24-1; D gene: -; J gene: TRBJ2-1; clone size: -; CDR3 protein: CATSDSPYNEQFF; CDR3 DNA: TGTGCCACCAGTGATTCCCCTTACAATGAGCAGTTCTTC
V gene: TRBV7-9; D gene: TRBD2; J gene: TRBJ2-5; clone size: few; CDR3 protein: CASSPGLAGAEETQYF; CDR3 DNA: TGTGCCAGCAGCCCTGGACTAGCGGGAGCCGAAGAGACCCAGTACTTC
V gene: TRBV2; D gene: -; J gene: TRBJ2-5; clone size: -; CDR3 protein: CASIGGRDGLQETQYF; CDR3 DNA: TGTGCCAGCATCGGGGGTAGAGACGGCTTACAAGAGACCCAGTACTTC
V gene: TRBV7-6; D gene: -; J gene: TRBJ2-7; clone size: -; CDR3 protein: CASSLVFKGGEQYF; CDR3 DNA: TGTGCCAGCAGCTTAGTTTTTAAGGGTGGCGAGCAGTACTTC
V gene: TRBV15; D gene: -; J gene: TRBJ2-1; clone size: few; CDR3 protein: CATSRDVRSGLGDEQFF; CDR3 DNA: TGTGCCACCAGCAGAGATGTTAGGTCAGGGCTTGGGGATGAGCAGTTCTTC
V gene: TRBV23-1; D gene: TRBD2; J gene: TRBJ2-1; clone size: few; CDR3 protein: CASSRLAGHSMKQFF; CDR3 DNA: TGCGCCAGCAGTCGACTAGCGGGACACTCAATGAAGCAGTTCTTC
V gene: TRBV20-1; D gene: -; J gene: TRBJ1-2; clone size: few; CDR3 protein: CSAATGENYGYTF; CDR3 DNA: TGCAGTGCTGCGACAGGCGAGAACTATGGCTACACCTTC